Presented here are 26 T cell receptor beta chains from one specimen sequenced in a study of T cells of healthy individuals. TCRdb passed the 5' RACE reads through MiXCR, listing each CDR3 protein once. Among 65,000 to 90,000 distinct CDR3 sequences, roughly 5% were seen once, and the ten largest hold 7.5% to 9.5%. Receptors originate from a female donor in good health.

The rearrangement joins TRBV28 to TRBJ1-1; 8 bases fit TRBD1. Unmatched junction bases numbered 6, after V lost 5 bases and J lost 1 base. Germline CDR1 is MDHEN and CDR2 is SYDVKM. The CDR3 spans 15 residues. CDR3 DNA: TGTGCCAGCAGTGCCCCACAGGGGGGGAACACTGAAGCTTTCTTT. Translated: CASSAPQGGNTEAFF.

Only a few counts were recorded for this clonotype. The chain couples TRBV6-2 or TRBV6-3 to TRBJ1-4; no clear D. Germline V lookup: CDR1 MNHEY, CDR2 SVGEGT. V was trimmed by 4 bases and J by 0 bases, leaving 12 bases between them. The CDR3 length is 16 residues. CDR3: CASSSRLDATNEKLFF. For the CDR3, the DNA is TGTGCCAGCAGTTCACGCTTGGACGCAACTAATGAAAAACTGTTTTTT.

This clonotype was counted only a few times. The chain has TRBV3-1 and TRBJ2-1; D unresolved. CDR3 size: 14 residues. The germline CDR1 and CDR2 sequences are LGHDT and YNNKEL (reference sequence). Between the trimmed V and J ends, which lost 1 base and 0 bases, there was a span of 4 bases. The CDR3 coding sequence is TGTGCCAGCAGCCAAGCCTACTCCTACAATGAGCAGTTCTTC. Protein sequence: CASSQAYSYNEQFF.

At least ten counts were recorded for this clonotype. The CDR3 reads CASSYSGAYEQYF. The CDR3 coding sequence is TGTGCCAGCAGTTACTCGGGGGCCTACGAGCAGTACTTC. This chain links TRBV6-5 with TRBJ2-7; D possibly matches TRBD1 or TRBD2 (5 bases each). Trimming cost V 0 bases and J 2 bases, with 5 bases left between them. The CDR3 length is 13 residues. Germline V gives CDR1 MNHEY, CDR2 SVGAGI.

This rearrangement joins TRBV6-1 to TRBJ2-1; 9 bases match TRBD1. The germline gives CDR1 MNHNS, CDR2 SASEGT. The CDR3 loop spans 19 amino acids. Trimming removed 7 bases from V and 0 bases from J; junction bases left unmatched: 16. CDR3 DNA sequence: TGTGCCAGCAACCCCCCGGTTGGGACAGGGCTTCCCTCCTACAATGAGCAGTTCTTC. Protein sequence: CASNPPVGTGLPSYNEQFF.

The rearrangement uses TRBV5-4 and TRBJ2-3; 9 bases line up with TRBD2. Germline trimming cut 3 bases from V and 3 bases from J; bases unmatched to any gene: 11. This CDR3 contains 17 residues. Germline CDR1 SGHNT, CDR2 YYREEE (reference sequence). DNA of the CDR3: TGTGCCAGCAGCTCCGGACTAGCGACGACCGGGACAGATACGCAGTATTTT. This codes for CASSSGLATTGTDTQYF.

This clonotype was picked up many times. The chain employs TRBV4-3 and TRBJ2-5; D is possibly TRBD1 or TRBD2 (5 bases each). The V gene's germline CDR1 is LGHNA and CDR2 YSLEER. The V end lost 0 bases, the J end lost 4 bases, and 12 bases lay between the germline ends. This CDR3 has 15 residues. The CDR3 region has the DNA TGCGCCAGCAGCCAAGATGGGGGACCCGGAGAGACCCAGTACTTC. As protein: CASSQDGGPGETQYF.

This clonotype was seen a few times. The rearrangement links TRBV5-1 to TRBJ1-1; D gene uncertain. The CDR3 has 14 residues. Per germline, CDR1 SGHRS and CDR2 YFSETQ. V was cut by 1 base and J by 2 bases, with 9 bases left in between. CDR3 loop: CASSLSHTNTEAFF. The CDR3 region has the DNA TGCGCCAGCAGCTTGAGTCATACCAACACTGAAGCTTTCTTT.

This clonotype was seen ten or more times. The chain joins TRBV25-1 to TRBJ2-6; D gene ambiguous. CDR1 MGHDK and CDR2 SYGVNS come from the germline V gene. The CDR3 extends over 16 amino acids. The germline V and J ends were trimmed by 2 bases and 2 bases, with 10 bases remaining between them. The CDR3: CASSEARTAGANVLTF. In DNA form, the CDR3 reads TGTGCCAGCAGTGAAGCTCGGACGGCTGGGGCCAACGTCCTGACTTTC.

In the case of this clonotype: This may be a read error: a much more frequent sequence differs by one nucleotide. The chain uses TRBV12-3 or TRBV12-4 and TRBJ1-2; no firm D call. The germline V and J ends were trimmed by 7 bases and 9 bases, with 21 bases remaining between them. This CDR3 region has 14 residues. The CDR3 loop is CASTRLDGIGCYTF. CDR3 nucleotide sequence: TGTGCCAGCACTCGTTTGGATGGGATTGGTTGCTACACCTTC.

In its sample, this clonotype was seen a few times. The J gene is TRBJ2-1, the V gene TRBV29-1, with 9 bases identical to TRBD2. The CDR3 is 17 residues long. Germline V gives CDR1 SQVTM, CDR2 ANQGSEA. After removal of 7 bases from V and 0 bases from J, the junction contained 13 bases not matched to a gene. In DNA, the CDR3 is TGCAGCGCCCCCCTCCTAGCGGGATCCCTCTCCTACAATGAGCAGTTCTTC. Translation: CSAPLLAGSLSYNEQFF.

This clonotype has a count of ten or more. The chain uses TRBV3-1 and TRBJ2-1; TRBD2 matches at 11 bases. The junction had 7 bases not matched to a gene; V was cut back by 4 bases and J by 2 bases. CDR3 length: 17 amino acids. The germline V gene encodes CDR1 LGHDT and CDR2 YNNKEL (reference sequence). The CDR3 DNA reads as TGTGCCAGCAGCCTCAGGGGACTAGCGGACCCCTACAATGAGCAGTTCTTC. Protein: CASSLRGLADPYNEQFF.

This clonotype was seen a handful of times. The chain uses TRBV10-3 and TRBJ1-5; D possibly corresponds to TRBD1 (5 bases). Between the trimmed V and J ends, which lost 3 bases and 0 bases, there was a span of 9 bases. The CDR3 has 15 residues. Germline CDR1 and CDR2: ENHRY and SYGVKD. CDR3 sequence: CAISDQGDSNQPQHF. Here the CDR3 DNA reads TGTGCCATCAGTGATCAAGGGGATAGCAATCAGCCCCAGCATTTT.

This clonotype was counted only a few times. The V gene is TRBV6-2 or TRBV6-3, the J gene TRBJ2-1; D gene unclear. The CDR3 extends over 14 amino acids. The V end was cut by 0 bases, the J end by 1 base, with 4 bases between. Germline CDR1 and CDR2: MNHEY and SVGEGT. The CDR3 bases are TGTGCCAGCAGTTACTCGCGGTCCTACAATGAGCAGTTCTTC. Its protein is CASSYSRSYNEQFF.

The chain joins TRBV29-1 to TRBJ2-1; perhaps D is TRBD1 or TRBD2 (5 bases each). The CDR3 covers 15 residues. CDR1 SQVTM and CDR2 ANQGSEA come from the germline V gene. The V end was cut by 3 bases, the J end by 0 bases, with 12 bases between. In nucleotides, the CDR3 is TGCAGCGTTGATGAGGGACCCCTCTCCTACAATGAGCAGTTCTTC. Translation: CSVDEGPLSYNEQFF.

This clonotype was counted only a few times. CDR3 sequence: CANGGLGNEQFF. For the CDR3, the DNA is TGTGCCAACGGGGGGCTAGGCAATGAGCAGTTCTTC. This rearrangement joins TRBV7-9 to TRBJ2-1, with a weak D call TRBD2 (7 bases). Germline V gene sequence: CDR1 SEHNR, CDR2 FQNEAQ (reference sequence). V was trimmed by 10 bases and J by 6 bases, leaving 13 bases between them. This CDR3 is built from 12 residues.

This clonotype occurred many times. The genes are TRBV18 and TRBJ2-7; 9 bases fit TRBD1. The CDR3 is 14 amino acids. Germline assignment: CDR1 KGHSH and CDR2 LQKENI. V trimming: 3 bases; J trimming: 5 bases; junction bases outside the gene matches: 5. The CDR3 DNA sequence: TGTGCCAGCTCACCTGCGACAGGGGGTAACGAGCAGTACTTC. This sequence encodes CASSPATGGNEQYF.

This clonotype was seen only a few times. The V call is TRBV28, the J call TRBJ2-7, with 11 nucleotides matching TRBD2. The V and J ends lost 2 bases and 2 bases, in that order; junction bases with no gene match: 5. Germline V gene lookup returns CDR1 MDHEN and CDR2 SYDVKM. CDR3 length equals 16 residues. CDR3 residues: CASSLLGTSGTYEQYF. The CDR3 DNA reads as TGTGCCAGCAGTTTACTGGGGACTAGCGGAACCTACGAGCAGTACTTC.

The genes are TRBV7-9 and TRBJ1-3; D perhaps matches TRBD1 (6 bases). Deletions cut 5 bases from V and 0 bases from J, with 14 bases between. This CDR3 has 16 amino acids. The germline CDR1 and CDR2 sequences are SEHNR and FQNEAQ (reference sequence). CDR3 residues: CASSKGDKLSGNTIYF. In DNA form, the CDR3 reads TGTGCCAGCAGCAAGGGGGACAAACTCTCTGGAAACACCATATATTTT.

This clonotype was recorded many times. The chain employs TRBV20-1 and TRBJ2-3, with TRBD2 matching over 10 bases. The junction had 9 bases not matched to a gene; V was cut back by 0 bases and J by 9 bases. CDR1 is DFQATT, CDR2 SNEGSKA, per germline (reference sequence). This CDR3 has 15 amino acids. The CDR3 spells CSARDPLAGRKTQYF. The CDR3 region has the DNA TGCAGTGCTAGAGATCCACTAGCGGGAAGGAAGACGCAGTATTTT.

This clonotype was seen ten or more times. The chain uses TRBV29-1 and TRBJ2-3, with 7 positions matching TRBD2. Germline V lookup: CDR1 SQVTM, CDR2 ANQGSEA. The length of the CDR3 is 15 residues. V dropped 6 bases and J dropped 5; count of bases not matched to a gene: 14. The CDR3 spells CSVSKYLAEEDTQYF. The CDR3 region has the DNA TGCAGCGTCAGTAAGTACCTAGCGGAGGAAGATACGCAGTATTTT.

There are many counts of this clonotype. The J gene is TRBJ1-5, the V gene TRBV4-3; tentatively, D is TRBD1 (6 bases). V lost 4 bases to trimming and J lost 0 bases, with 10 bases between them. The CDR3 contains 15 residues. Germline CDR1 reads LGHNA; CDR2 reads YSLEER. The CDR3 here is CASSPGDYSNQPQHF. As DNA, the CDR3 is TGCGCCAGCAGCCCAGGGGACTATAGCAATCAGCCCCAGCATTTT.

This clonotype showed up just a few times. The rearrangement uses TRBV20-1 and TRBJ1-1; 8 positions agree with TRBD1. Germline V gene sequence: CDR1 DFQATT, CDR2 SNEGSKA (reference sequence). V dropped 1 base and J dropped 1; count of bases not matched to a gene: 2. This CDR3 region has 14 residues. The CDR3 DNA reads as TGCAGTGCTAGAGTAGGGACAGGGAACACTGAAGCTTTCTTT. It specifies CSARVGTGNTEAFF.

This clonotype came up a few times. The CDR3 reads CSVDVGVKQFF. The CDR3 DNA is TGCAGCGTAGACGTAGGGGTGAAACAGTTCTTC. The rearrangement joins TRBV29-1 to TRBJ2-1; a weak D match, TRBD1 (5 bases). Per germline, CDR1 SQVTM and CDR2 ANQGSEA. V dropped 6 bases and J dropped 13 bases, with 16 bases sitting between them. The CDR3 has 11 residues.

This clonotype was recorded at least ten times. V usage is TRBV18 and J usage is TRBJ2-1; no definite D call. V lost 0 bases to trimming and J lost 0 bases, with 6 bases between them. The CDR3 consists of 15 residues. The germline CDR1 and CDR2 sequences are KGHSH and LQKENI. CDR3 residues: CASSPPAVSYNEQFF. The CDR3 DNA reads as TGTGCCAGCTCACCACCGGCGGTCTCCTACAATGAGCAGTTCTTC.

The sample holds many counts of this clonotype. V and J are TRBV6-6 and TRBJ1-5; 7 bases agree with TRBD1. Germline lookup yields CDR1 MNHNY and CDR2 SVGAGI (reference sequence). V lost 4 bases and J lost 5; bases outside the gene matches: 8. The CDR3 has 15 amino acids. Here the CDR3 reads CASSLVTGVDQPQHF. The CDR3 DNA follows: TGTGCCAGCAGTTTAGTTACAGGGGTAGATCAGCCCCAGCATTTT.